These 29 T cell receptor beta chains were all obtained from the same sample, sequenced in a study of vaccination effects on CD4 cells after COVID-19. Method: immunoSEQ multiplex PCR; TCRdb's copy keeps in-frame clones and lacks some. The repertoire has tens of thousands of clones, about four fifths of them found once; the top ten carry roughly 2.7%. ViraFEST expansion of antigen-specific CD4+ T cells with viral peptide pools preceded sequencing. A roughly ten-day culture period preceded the isolation of CD4+ T cells. Their antigen targets remain unknown. The sequences come from CD4+ T cells from PBMCs cultured with HCoV-229E spike peptides, collected before COVID-19 vaccination. The receptors were sampled from a human donor who received a COVID-19 vaccine.

The chain is built from TRBV19 and TRBJ2-6; D not resolved. There are 13 residues in the CDR3. The germline V and J ends were trimmed by 10 bases and 2 bases, with 9 bases remaining between them. CDR1 is LNHDA, CDR2 SQIVND, per germline (reference sequence). The DNA of the CDR3 is TGTGCCACCCGAGGTCCTGGGGCCAACGTCCTGACTTTC. Protein sequence: CATRGPGANVLTF.

The chain links TRBV3-1 (or the pseudogene TRBV3-2) to TRBJ1-1; 8 bases are shared with TRBD1. The V segment lost 0 bases and the J segment 5 bases; nucleotides outside the gene matches: 5. This CDR3 is 15 amino acids long. Germline CDR1 LGHDT, CDR2 YNNKEL (reference sequence). The CDR3: CASSQDKQGGTEAFF. CDR3 in DNA: TGTGCCAGCAGCCAAGACAAACAGGGGGGGACTGAAGCTTTCTTT.

The chain joins TRBV4-3 to TRBJ1-6; D is ambiguous. Trimming stripped 0 bases from V and 9 bases from J, with 9 bases between. The CDR3 has 14 residues. Germline V gene sequence: CDR1 LGHNA, CDR2 YSLEER. Here the CDR3 reads CASSQDVRISPLHF. CDR3 coding DNA: TGCGCCAGCAGCCAAGATGTGCGTATTTCACCCCTCCACTTT.

The V and J genes are TRBV6-5 and TRBJ1-3; D is ambiguous. Germline assignment: CDR1 MNHEY and CDR2 SVGAGI. Trimming took off 8 bases at V and 4 bases at J, with 15 bases between the two ends. The CDR3 is 14 residues long. CDR3 sequence reads: CASGPTSSGNTIYF. In DNA form, the CDR3 reads TGTGCCAGCGGACCGACCTCTTCCGGAAACACCATATATTTT.

The CDR3 here is CASKTDRLRDEQFF. As DNA, the CDR3 is TGTGCCAGCAAGACGGACAGGCTTAGGGATGAGCAGTTCTTC. The V gene is TRBV6-4, the J gene TRBJ2-1; 7 nucleotides line up with TRBD1. The junction had 11 bases not matched to a gene; V was cut back by 7 bases and J by 8 bases. The CDR3 is made up of 14 amino acids. Germline V CDR1 and CDR2: MRHNA, SNTAGT.

This clone was detected once. The chain recombines TRBV24-1 with TRBJ2-6; D perhaps matches TRBD2 (5 bases). This CDR3 contains 13 residues. V lost 2 bases and J 9 bases, leaving 7 bases between the germline ends. Per germline, CDR1 KGHDR and CDR2 SFDVKD. In nucleotides, the CDR3 is TGTGCCACCAGTGATTCCGGACTCAACGTCCTGACTTTC. As protein: CATSDSGLNVLTF.

V usage is TRBV5-6 and J usage is TRBJ1-1; unclear D gene. The CDR3 length is 16 residues. Germline CDR1 reads SGHDT; CDR2 reads YYEEEE. Trimming shortened V by 4 bases and J by 0 bases, and 16 bases separated the two germline ends. In DNA, the CDR3 is TGTGCCAGCAGCCCCTACGGTAGAGTCATGAACACTGAAGCTTTCTTT. Its translation: CASSPYGRVMNTEAFF.

This sequence joins TRBV7-3 and TRBJ2-1; 7 nucleotides match TRBD1. This CDR3 is built from 14 residues. The V and J ends lost 4 bases and 7 bases, in that order; junction bases with no gene match: 7. Per the germline V gene, CDR1 is SGHTA and CDR2 is FQGTGA. The CDR3 bases are TGTGCCAGCAGCTCGACAGGGTTTAGAAATGAGCAGTTCTTC. It codes for CASSSTGFRNEQFF.

As concerns this clone: The germline gene is not matched at one end of the junction; a read error may be the cause. The chain has TRBV20-1 and TRBJ2-1; 9 bases match TRBD2. The CDR3 runs to 16 residues. In germline, CDR1 is DFQATT, CDR2 SNEGSKA (reference sequence). CDR3 amino acids: CSASSGGGGSFNEQFF. CDR3 in DNA: TGCAGTGCTAGTAGCGGGGGCGGGGGGTCCTTCAATGAGCAGTTCTTC.

Only a few counts were recorded for this clone. The rearrangement uses TRBV7-2 and TRBJ1-1; possible D gene TRBD1, 5 bases. With 3 bases removed from V and 0 bases from J, the gap between germline ends came to 11 bases. Germline CDR1 SGHTA, CDR2 FQGNSA. This CDR3 is built from 15 residues. The CDR3 spells CASSFGGTMNTEAFF. Here the CDR3 DNA reads TGTGCCAGCAGCTTTGGGGGGACCATGAACACTGAAGCTTTCTTT.

A single count supports this clone. The V gene is TRBV15, the J gene TRBJ1-1; the match to TRBD1 covers 8 bases. Germline V gene data show CDR1 as LNHNV and CDR2 as YYDKDF (reference sequence). V shed 5 bases, J shed 2 bases, and the junction held 7 bases outside the gene matches. CDR3 length: 15 amino acids. The CDR3 coding sequence is TGTGCCACCAGCGGAAGCAGGGGGCCAAACACTGAAGCTTTCTTT. The encoded protein is CATSGSRGPNTEAFF.

The chain employs TRBV21-1 and TRBJ1-2; TRBD1, the table's D call, lacks a check against the DNA. TRBV21-1 is deemed a pseudogene. The CDR3 has 18 residues. Here the CDR3 DNA reads TGTGCCAGCAGCAAAGAGGTGACAGGCCGCAAACGGTTCTATGGCTACACCTTC. Amino acids: CASSKEVTGRKRFYGYTF.

The chain has TRBV30 and TRBJ1-2; 7 nucleotides match TRBD1. The CDR3 sequence is 13 residues long. The germline CDR1 and CDR2 sequences are GTSNPN and SVGIG (reference sequence). Trimming took 2 bases from V and 4 from J; bases not matched to a gene: 4. CDR3 bases: TGTGCCTGGAGTCCAGGGGGACTCTATGGCTACACCTTC. Protein product: CAWSPGGLYGYTF.

V and J are TRBV6-5 and TRBJ2-1, with 11 bases aligning to TRBD1. The germline gives CDR1 MNHEY, CDR2 SVGAGI. This CDR3 spans 14 amino acids. V dropped 11 bases and J dropped 4; count of bases not matched to a gene: 7. The DNA for the CDR3 is TGTGCCTACCGCCGGGACAGGGGGTACAATGAGCAGTTCTTC. Translating gives CAYRRDRGYNEQFF.

CDR3 protein: CASRVAPYSNQPQHF. For the CDR3, the DNA is TGTGCCAGCAGGGTGGCACCCTATAGCAATCAGCCCCAGCATTTT. This sequence joins TRBV27 and TRBJ1-5; D is undetermined. The CDR3 has 15 amino acids. Trimming took 6 bases from V and 0 from J, leaving 12 bases between them. Germline V gives CDR1 MNHEY, CDR2 SMNVEV (reference sequence).

The chain combines TRBV5-1 with TRBJ1-2; D remains ambiguous. The CDR3 sequence is 14 residues long. Deletions cut 0 bases from V and 9 bases from J, with 15 bases between. Germline V CDR1 and CDR2: SGHRS, YFSETQ. The CDR3 nucleotides are TGCGCCAGCAGCTTGGCCGGAACGGACCTAAGCTACACCTTC. It yields the protein CASSLAGTDLSYTF. Filled out from reference TRBV5-1 and TRBJ1-2, the complete variable domain reads KAGVTQTPRYLIKTRGQQVTLSCSPISGHRSVSWYQQTPGQGLQFLFEYFSETQRNKGNFPGRFSGRQFSNSRSEMNVSTLELGDSALYLCASSLAGTDLSYTFGSGTRLTVV.

The chain uses TRBV5-1 and TRBJ2-2; 8 positions agree with TRBD1. The V gene's germline CDR1 is SGHRS and CDR2 YFSETQ. Trimming cost V 4 bases and J 6 bases; bases outside gene matches: 8. There are 15 residues in the CDR3. The CDR3 coding sequence is TGCGCCAGCAGCGTTGGACAGGGCATAGCCGGGGAGCTGTTTTTT. This codes for CASSVGQGIAGELFF.

The chain has TRBV23-1 and TRBJ2-1, with a weak D call TRBD2 (6 bases). TRBV23-1 is annotated as an ORF whose role is uncertain. The ends were cut back, 3 bases at V and 4 bases at J, with 16 bases in the middle. The CDR3 extends over 16 amino acids. The CDR3 protein is CASSHSNRGCYNEQFF. CDR3 bases: TGCGCCAGCAGTCATTCTAACCGGGGGTGTTACAATGAGCAGTTCTTC.

The J gene is TRBJ2-4, the V gene TRBV7-9; D may be TRBD1 or TRBD2 (5 bases each). The CDR3 length is 16 residues. The germline V gene has CDR1 SEHNR and CDR2 FQNEAQ (reference sequence). The germline V and J ends were trimmed by 1 base and 0 bases, with 10 bases remaining between them. The CDR3 is CASSLGGALAKNIQYF. The DNA for the CDR3 is TGTGCCAGCAGCTTAGGAGGGGCTCTAGCCAAAAACATTCAGTACTTC. Together with reference TRBV7-9 and TRBJ2-4, the CDR3 gives the full variable domain: DTGVSQNPRHKITKRGQNVTFRCDPISEHNRLYWYRQTLGQGPEFLTYFQNEAQLEKSRLLSDRFSAERPKGSFSTLEIQRTEQGDSAMYLCASSLGGALAKNIQYFGAGTRLSVL.

The chain recombines TRBV5-1 with TRBJ2-3; 8 nucleotides match TRBD2. V lost 0 bases and J lost 3; bases outside the gene matches: 6. The CDR3 contains 16 residues. The V gene's germline CDR1 is SGHRS and CDR2 YFSETQ. CDR3 coding DNA: TGCGCCAGCAGCTTGGACCTAGCGGGCGGGACAGATACGCAGTATTTT. It specifies CASSLDLAGGTDTQYF.

This sequence joins TRBV11-2 and TRBJ2-5; 9 bases are shared with TRBD1. Trimming at V came to 1 base and at J to 4 bases, leaving 1 base not matched to a gene. CDR1 and CDR2 from the germline V gene are SGHAT and FQNNGV. The CDR3 has 14 residues. CDR3 in DNA: TGTGCCAGCAGCTTAGCGGGACAGGGAGAGACCCAGTACTTC. Amino acids: CASSLAGQGETQYF.

The chain recombines TRBV19 with TRBJ1-4, with a weak D call TRBD1 (6 bases). This CDR3 spans 15 amino acids. V was cut by 7 bases and J by 0 bases, with 12 bases left in between. Germline CDR1 reads LNHDA; CDR2 reads SQIVND (reference sequence). The CDR3 coding sequence is TGTGCCAGTAAGGACAGACACGCAACTAATGAAAAACTGTTTTTT. Translated, it gives CASKDRHATNEKLFF.

This chain's CDR3 is CASRNRDGGRVTEAFF. CDR3 nucleotide sequence: TGTGCCAGCAGAAACCGGGACGGCGGTCGGGTCACTGAAGCTTTCTTT. The chain is built from TRBV27 and TRBJ1-1; a weak D match, TRBD1 (5 bases). Germline V gives CDR1 MNHEY, CDR2 SMNVEV (reference sequence). The CDR3 sequence is 16 residues long. The ends were cut back, 6 bases at V and 4 bases at J, with 21 bases in the middle.

The J gene is TRBJ2-3, the V gene TRBV7-3, with 7 bases aligning to TRBD1. The CDR3 sequence is 13 residues long. V shed 5 bases, J shed 4 bases, and the junction held 3 bases outside the gene matches. CDR1 and CDR2 (germline): SGHTA, FQGTGA. CDR3 region: CASSAQGADTQYF. In DNA, the CDR3 is TGTGCCAGCAGCGCGCAGGGGGCAGATACGCAGTATTTT.

The chain recombines TRBV7-9 with TRBJ2-2; D gene unclear. Trimming pared 5 bases from V and 2 bases from J, leaving 18 bases between. This CDR3 spans 17 amino acids. CDR1 is SEHNR and CDR2 is FQNEAQ in the germline V gene (reference sequence). The CDR3 nucleotides read TGTGCCAGCAGCCCCCTCTGGTTGTCAGTCAACACCGGGGAGCTGTTTTTT. Encoded protein: CASSPLWLSVNTGELFF.

V gene TRBV7-3 combines with J gene TRBJ2-1; 14 bases are shared with TRBD2. Germline lookup yields CDR1 SGHTA and CDR2 FQGTGA. V lost 5 bases to trimming and J lost 0 bases; unmatched junction nucleotides: 3. CDR3 length: 17 amino acids. CDR3 residues: CASSKTSGGASYNEQFF. For the CDR3, the DNA is TGTGCCAGCAGCAAGACTAGCGGGGGGGCCTCCTACAATGAGCAGTTCTTC.

V gene TRBV24-1 combines with J gene TRBJ2-1; D not certain. Trimming cost V 4 bases and J 2 bases, with 14 bases left between them. The CDR3 sequence is 16 residues long. Germline-derived CDR1 and CDR2 are KGHDR and SFDVKD. CDR3 sequence (DNA): TGTGCCACCAGTGAATCTAGAGTCCCCCCCTACAATGAGCAGTTCTTC. Encoded protein: CATSESRVPPYNEQFF.

The chain carries TRBV27 and TRBJ1-5; D ambiguous. There are 17 residues in the CDR3. The germline V gene encodes CDR1 MNHEY and CDR2 SMNVEV (reference sequence). V shed 1 base and J shed 0 bases, with 13 bases lying between them. The CDR3 protein is CASSLFRPQPSNQPQHF. The CDR3 nucleotides are TGTGCCAGCAGTTTATTTAGACCACAGCCTAGCAATCAGCCCCAGCATTTT.

The rearrangement uses TRBV5-6 and TRBJ2-1; 8 positions match TRBD2. The CDR3 contains 18 residues. The germline V gene encodes CDR1 SGHDT and CDR2 YYEEEE. With V trimmed by 2 bases and J by 2 bases, 12 bases remained unmatched. The CDR3 DNA reads TGTGCCAGCAGCTTCGGGGGCTTCGGGGGGGGCCCCTACAATGAGCAGTTCTTC. Translated: CASSFGGFGGGPYNEQFF.